What follows describes a single T cell receptor (beta chain). This receptor's antigen is unknown. No base quality information exists; no much larger clone differs at one position. Donors formed part of the validation cohort, which comprised about 130 subjects and was distinct from the first cohort of under 800 subjects. Spanning cysteine to phenylalanine, the CDR3 consists of 14 amino acids. Only the CDR3 portion is preserved as DNA: 42 bases, with reading frame beginning at the first base. The CDR1 and CDR2 encoded by the germline V gene (reference sequence) are SEHNR and FQNEAQ. Here V drops 3 bases and J drops 2 bases, and the junction holds 3 bases not matched to any gene. Preparation of the library involved the immunoSEQ multiplex PCR assay. The published analysis was carried out like this. To diagnose cytomegalovirus status from the catalog of TCR beta chain sequences, a statistical classification framework was built. TCRdb carries this immuneACCESS record with in-frame sequences only. Its versions omit some clonotypes, under half of them owing to an unresolved V gene in the studies checked, with the rest unexplained. The V and J calls and clone size come from that table; D and trimming were worked out from the DNA. This sample comprises fewer than 80,000 clones, approximately 96% of them detected only once. The leading ten clones occupy about 4.5% of the sample.

This sample is part of a study of cytomegalovirus exposure and HLA in healthy donors (TCRdb year 2017). For context, the study as a whole: A later analysis indicated that the 90 to 150 validation repertoires were generated on the platform also employed for the roughly 730 repertoires of the first cohort. The study aimed to test whether cataloging public T cell receptors could reveal signatures of past pathogen exposure. Along with the approximately 700-subject first cohort, a separate validation cohort of approximately 110 different subjects was used. High-throughput TCR immunosequencing, statistical association of individual TCRs with disease status, and machine learning were combined to predict cytomegalovirus infection status.

Broader findings and caveats from the paper: According to the authors, the approach could potentially be generalized to other disease states and immunological phenotypes. The validation cohort had no HLA typing available for a later analysis, so co-occurrence within that cohort was assessed over all 120 or so repertoires. In the study, around 150 TCR beta chains were listed as associated with cytomegalovirus. Subsequent analysis determined that TCRs grouped into clusters in the first cohort also showed a tendency toward co-occurrence across the 90 to 150 validation repertoires, and 90% to 95% of cluster scores exceeded 0. In vitro tests confirmed that a few of the cytomegalovirus-associated TCR beta chains recognize cytomegalovirus antigens. Across donors, most TCR sequences were observed very rarely, whereas some public TCRs were present in many individuals. Cytomegalovirus status was reported to be diagnosed by the classifier with high specificity and sensitivity in both the original and validation cohorts.

This TCR derives from a woman aged 18-30 years in good health and CMV-seropositive. Sequenced input: PBMCs. The sequence is built from TRBV7-9 and TRBJ2-7, and TRBD2 aligns with 8 junction nucleotides. The CDR3 protein is CASSFSGSTYEQYF. The sequenced DNA: TGTGCCAGCAGCTTCAGCGGGAGCACCTACGAGCAGTACTTC.